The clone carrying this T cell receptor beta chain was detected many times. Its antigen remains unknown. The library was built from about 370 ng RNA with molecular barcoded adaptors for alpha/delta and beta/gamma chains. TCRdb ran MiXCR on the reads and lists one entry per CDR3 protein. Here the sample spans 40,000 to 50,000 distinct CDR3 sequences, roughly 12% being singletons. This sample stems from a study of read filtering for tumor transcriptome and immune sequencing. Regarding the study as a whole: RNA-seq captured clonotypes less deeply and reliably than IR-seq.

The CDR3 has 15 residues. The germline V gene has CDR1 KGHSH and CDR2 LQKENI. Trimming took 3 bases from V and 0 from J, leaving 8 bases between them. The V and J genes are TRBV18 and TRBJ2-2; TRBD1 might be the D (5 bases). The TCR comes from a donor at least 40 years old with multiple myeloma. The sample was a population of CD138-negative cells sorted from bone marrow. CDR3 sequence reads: CASSPRQTNTGELFF. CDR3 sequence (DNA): TGTGCCAGCTCACCGAGACAGACGAACACCGGGGAGCTGTTTTTT.